This TCR beta chain was documented in a study of blood T cell repertoires in COVID-19. Study information: There were acute and convalescent COVID-19 samples, and they came from the United States, Italy and Spain. T cells, B-cell-depleted T cells, or PBMCs supplied cDNA or gDNA.

Germline loops: CDR1 SGHTA, CDR2 FQGNSA. V shed 5 bases and J 4 bases; nucleotides not matched to a gene: 12. The CDR3 sequence is 17 residues long. In the study's own analysis: Reference gene primer amplification yielded estimated nucleated cell counts. Using immunoSEQ multiplex PCR, the repertoire was profiled, and TCRdb retains in-frame clones only, with some absent. V and J calls and clone size come straight from that table; D and trimming were deduced from the DNA. Among a few hundred thousand clones listed, about 88% were seen once. Material for sequencing was peripheral blood. The source of this sequence is a woman in her sixties or seventies with acute or convalescent COVID-19. The V call is TRBV7-2, the J call TRBJ2-7; 12 bases agree with TRBD2. CDR3 in DNA: TGTGCCAGCAGCCCGCCTTGGACTAGCGGGGACAGATACGAGCAGTACTTC. Translating it yields CASSPPWTSGDRYEQYF. Combining the CDR3 with reference TRBV7-2 and TRBJ2-7 gives the whole variable domain GAGVSQSPSNKVTEKGKDVELRCDPISGHTALYWYRQSLGQGLEFLIYFQGNSAPDKSGLPSDRFSAERTGGSVSTLTIQRTQQEDSAVYLCASSPPWTSGDRYEQYFGPGTRLTVT.